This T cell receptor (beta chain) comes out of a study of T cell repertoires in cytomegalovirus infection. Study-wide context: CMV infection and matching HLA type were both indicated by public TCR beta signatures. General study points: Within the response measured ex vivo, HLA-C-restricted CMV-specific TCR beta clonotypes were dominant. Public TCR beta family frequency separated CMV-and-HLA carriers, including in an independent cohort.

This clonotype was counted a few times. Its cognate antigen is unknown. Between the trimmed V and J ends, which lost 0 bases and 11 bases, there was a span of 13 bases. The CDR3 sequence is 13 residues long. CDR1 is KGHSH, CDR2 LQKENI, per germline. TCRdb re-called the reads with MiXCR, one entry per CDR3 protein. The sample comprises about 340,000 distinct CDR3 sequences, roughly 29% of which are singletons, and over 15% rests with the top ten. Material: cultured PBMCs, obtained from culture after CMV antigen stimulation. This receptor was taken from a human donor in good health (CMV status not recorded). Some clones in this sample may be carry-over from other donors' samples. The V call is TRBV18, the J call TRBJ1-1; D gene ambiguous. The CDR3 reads CASSPPMDVGAFF. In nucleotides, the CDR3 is TGTGCCAGCTCACCACCGATGGACGTCGGGGCTTTCTTT.